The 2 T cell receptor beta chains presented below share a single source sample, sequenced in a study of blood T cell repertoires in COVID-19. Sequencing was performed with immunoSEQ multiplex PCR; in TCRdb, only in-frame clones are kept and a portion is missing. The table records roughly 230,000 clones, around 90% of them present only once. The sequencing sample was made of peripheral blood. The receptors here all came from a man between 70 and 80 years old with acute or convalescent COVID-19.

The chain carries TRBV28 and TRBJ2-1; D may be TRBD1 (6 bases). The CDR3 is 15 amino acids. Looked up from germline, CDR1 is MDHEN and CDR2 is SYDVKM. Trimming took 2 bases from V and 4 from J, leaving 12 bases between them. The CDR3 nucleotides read TGTGCCAGCAGTTTAGGGGGCCTTATATACAATGAGCAGTTCTTC. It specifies CASSLGGLIYNEQFF.

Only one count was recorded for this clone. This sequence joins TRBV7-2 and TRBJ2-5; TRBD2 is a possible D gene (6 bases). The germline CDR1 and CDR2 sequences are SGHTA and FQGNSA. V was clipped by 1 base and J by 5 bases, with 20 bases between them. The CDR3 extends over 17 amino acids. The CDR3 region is CASSLVGRQLSGETQYF. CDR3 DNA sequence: TGTGCCAGCAGCTTAGTGGGGAGGCAGCTCTCCGGGGAGACCCAGTACTTC.